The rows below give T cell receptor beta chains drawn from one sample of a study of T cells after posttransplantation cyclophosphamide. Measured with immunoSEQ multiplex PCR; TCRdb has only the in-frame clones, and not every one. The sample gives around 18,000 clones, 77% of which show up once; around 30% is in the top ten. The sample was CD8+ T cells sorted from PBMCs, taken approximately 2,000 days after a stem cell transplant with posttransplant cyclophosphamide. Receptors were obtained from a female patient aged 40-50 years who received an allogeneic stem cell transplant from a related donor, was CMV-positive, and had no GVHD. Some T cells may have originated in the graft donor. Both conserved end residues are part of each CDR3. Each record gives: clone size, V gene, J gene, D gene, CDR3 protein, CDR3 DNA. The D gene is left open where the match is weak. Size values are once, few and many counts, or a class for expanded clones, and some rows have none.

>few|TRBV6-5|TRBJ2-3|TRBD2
CASSFGGANTQYF
TGTGCCAGCAGTTTCGGGGGGGCAAATACGCAGTATTTT
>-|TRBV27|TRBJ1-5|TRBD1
CASSETGFNQPQHF
TGTGCCAGCAGCGAGACAGGGTTTAATCAGCCCCAGCATTTT
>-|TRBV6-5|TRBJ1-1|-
CASSPFMGTFEAFF
TGTGCCAGCAGTCCCTTTATGGGGACATTTGAAGCTTTCTTT
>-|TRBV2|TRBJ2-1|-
CASSTIIGGNEQFF
TGTGCCAGCAGTACCATTATCGGGGGCAATGAGCAGTTCTTC
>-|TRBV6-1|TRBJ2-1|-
CASSEGDNEQFF
TGTGCCAGCAGTGAAGGAGACAATGAGCAGTTCTTC
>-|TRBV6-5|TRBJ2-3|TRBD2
CASSYSTSGGDTQYF
TGTGCCAGCAGTTACTCGACTAGCGGGGGAGATACGCAGTATTTT
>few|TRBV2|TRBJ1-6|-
CASSDRPYNSPLHF
TGTGCCAGCAGTGACAGGCCCTATAATTCACCCCTCCACTTT
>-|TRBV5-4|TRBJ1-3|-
CASTSPNSGNTIYF
TGTGCCAGCACCTCTCCCAACTCGGGAAACACCATATATTTT
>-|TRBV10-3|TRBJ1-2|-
CAISAQGSEYGYTF
TGTGCCATCAGTGCCCAGGGTTCGGAATATGGCTACACCTTC
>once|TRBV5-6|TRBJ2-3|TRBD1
CASSWGGQGGTDTQYF
TGTGCCAGCAGCTGGGGGGGACAGGGCGGCACAGATACGCAGTATTTT
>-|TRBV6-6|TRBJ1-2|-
CASSYSDRQNGYTF
TGTGCCAGCAGTTACTCCGACAGGCAGAATGGCTACACCTTC
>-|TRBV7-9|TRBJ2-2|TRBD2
CASSSGAAGGTGELFF
TGTGCCAGCAGTTCCGGGGCAGCGGGGGGAACCGGGGAGCTGTTTTTT
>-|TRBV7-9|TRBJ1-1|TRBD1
CASSHFRTGGTEAFF
TGTGCCAGCAGCCACTTCAGGACAGGGGGCACTGAAGCTTTCTTT
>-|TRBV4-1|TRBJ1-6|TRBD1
CASSRNTGGHNSPLHF
TGCGCCAGCAGCCGGAACACAGGGGGCCATAATTCACCCCTCCACTTT
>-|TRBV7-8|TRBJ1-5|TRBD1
CASSRDRASNQPQHF
TGTGCCAGCAGCCGGGACAGGGCGAGCAATCAGCCCCAGCATTTT
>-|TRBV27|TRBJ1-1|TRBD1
CASNPGFGQGRTEAFF
TGTGCCAGCAACCCCGGATTCGGACAGGGGAGAACTGAAGCTTTCTTT
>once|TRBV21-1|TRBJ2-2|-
CASSSQAGGPKNTGELFF
TGTGCCAGCAGCTCACAGGCAGGGGGGCCTAAGAACACCGGGGAGCTGTTTTTT
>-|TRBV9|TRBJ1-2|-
CASSVDRDGALYGYTF
TGTGCCAGCAGCGTAGACAGGGACGGAGCGCTCTATGGCTACACCTTC
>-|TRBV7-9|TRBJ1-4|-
CASTRGGDEKLFF
TGTGCCAGCACGCGCGGGGGTGATGAAAAACTGTTTTTT
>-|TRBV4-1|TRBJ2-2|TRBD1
CASSPRGQSNTGELFF
TGCGCCAGCAGCCCCCGGGGACAGTCCAACACCGGGGAGCTGTTTTTT
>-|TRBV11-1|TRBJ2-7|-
CASSLPGYEQYF
TGTGCCAGCAGCTTACCAGGGTACGAGCAGTACTTC
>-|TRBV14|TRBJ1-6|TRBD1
CASSIEQGRNSPLHF
TGTGCCAGCAGTATTGAACAGGGGAGGAATTCACCCCTCCACTTT
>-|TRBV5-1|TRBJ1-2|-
CASSLGWTDDYGYTF
TGCGCCAGCAGCTTGGGGTGGACAGACGACTATGGCTACACCTTC
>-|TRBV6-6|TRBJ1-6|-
CASSDTGTYNSPLHF
TGTGCCAGCAGTGACACAGGAACCTATAATTCACCCCTCCACTTT
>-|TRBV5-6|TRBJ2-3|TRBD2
CASSAGGPADTQYF
TGTGCCAGCAGCGCGGGGGGGCCGGCAGATACGCAGTATTTT
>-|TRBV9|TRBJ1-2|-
CASSAQDSLGYTF
TGTGCCAGCAGCGCCCAGGACAGCTTGGGCTACACCTTC
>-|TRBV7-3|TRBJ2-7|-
CASGDTGDEQYF
TGTGCCAGTGGGGACACAGGAGACGAGCAGTACTTC
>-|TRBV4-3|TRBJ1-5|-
CASSQAYYQPQHF
TGCGCCAGCAGCCAAGCTTATTATCAGCCCCAGCATTTT
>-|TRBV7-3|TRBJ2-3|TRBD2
CASSVTGGLADTQYF
TGTGCCAGCAGCGTAACGGGGGGGCTTGCAGATACGCAGTATTTT
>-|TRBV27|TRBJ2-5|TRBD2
CASRRTSHSFQETQYF
TGTGCCAGCAGACGGACTAGCCACAGTTTTCAAGAGACCCAGTACTTC
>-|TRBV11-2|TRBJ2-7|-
CASSLLGGTLTYEQYF
TGTGCCAGCAGCCTTCTTGGCGGGACTTTAACCTACGAGCAGTACTTC
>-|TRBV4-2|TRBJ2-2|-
CASSPLSLANTGELFF
TGTGCCAGCAGCCCCCTGAGCCTCGCGAACACCGGGGAGCTGTTTTTT
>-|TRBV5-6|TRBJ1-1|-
CASSPPGVTEAFF
TGTGCCAGCAGCCCACCAGGGGTCACTGAAGCTTTCTTT